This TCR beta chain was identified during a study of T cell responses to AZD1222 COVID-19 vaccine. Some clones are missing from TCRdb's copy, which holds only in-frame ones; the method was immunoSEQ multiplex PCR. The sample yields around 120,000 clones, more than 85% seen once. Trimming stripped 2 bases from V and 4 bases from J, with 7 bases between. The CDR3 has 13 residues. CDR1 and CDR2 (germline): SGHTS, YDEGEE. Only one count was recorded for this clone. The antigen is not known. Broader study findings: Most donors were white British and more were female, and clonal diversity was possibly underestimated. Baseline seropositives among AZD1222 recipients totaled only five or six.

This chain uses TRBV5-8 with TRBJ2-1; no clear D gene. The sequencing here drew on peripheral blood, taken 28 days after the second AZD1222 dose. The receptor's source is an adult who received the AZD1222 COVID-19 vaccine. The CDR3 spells CASSFDFYNEQFF. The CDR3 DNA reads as TGTGCCAGCAGCTTTGATTTTTACAATGAGCAGTTCTTC.